This TCR beta chain was documented in a study of blood T cell repertoires in COVID-19. About the research overall: The samples span acute and convalescent COVID-19 from the United States, Italy and Spain.

The CDR3 has 15 amino acids. Germline V gene sequence: CDR1 SGHDT, CDR2 YYEEEE. Between the trimmed V and J ends, which lost 0 bases and 5 bases, there was a span of 14 bases. In the authors' methods: Reference gene primer amplification gave estimated nucleated cell counts. Produced via immunoSEQ multiplex PCR; TCRdb's table is partial and in-frame only. Clone size and V and J calls were adopted from that table, with D and trimming inferred from the DNA. The table has approximately 300,000 clones, 90% seen once. Adults between roughly 18 and 89 years of age took part from about 24 US areas. This sequence was found in a woman younger than 45 who had been exposed to COVID-19. The sequenced material came from PBMCs or T cells enriched from blood (not recorded which). This chain uses TRBV5-6 with TRBJ2-5; D ambiguous. The DNA of the CDR3 is TGTGCCAGCAGCTTGGCCCGTGGGTCGAGGGAGACCCAGTACTTC. It translates to CASSLARGSRETQYF.